Following are 20 T cell receptor beta chains from one sample sequenced in a study of T cells in Graves' hyperthyroidism and ophthalmopathy. The CDR3 regions of TCR beta were amplified from RNA transcripts. First-round RT-PCR of the TCR CDR3 relied on the HTBI primer set. Each CDR3 protein gets one entry after TCRdb re-called the multiplex PCR reads with MiXCR. The data contain some 570,000 distinct CDR3 sequences, 13% to 15% of them singletons. The sequenced material came from blood. The receptors stem from a woman under 30 with Graves' ophthalmopathy.

This clonotype was seen only a few times. This chain links TRBV4-1 with TRBJ1-3; unclear D gene. The ends were cut back, 7 bases at V and 1 base at J, with 11 bases in the middle. The germline gives CDR1 MGHRA, CDR2 YSYEKL. This CDR3 is built from 14 residues. The CDR3 nucleotides are TGCGCCAGCACCCCTCGAGGTTCTGGAAACACCATATATTTT. This sequence encodes CASTPRGSGNTIYF.

This clonotype was observed at least ten times. The V call is TRBV13, the J call TRBJ2-7, with a tentative D call TRBD2 (6 bases). This CDR3 spans 14 amino acids. V lost 3 bases and J 2 bases, leaving 11 bases between the germline ends. Germline V gene lookup returns CDR1 PRHDT and CDR2 FYEKMQ (reference sequence). CDR3 in amino acids: CASSLGGPTYEQYF. The CDR3 DNA follows: TGTGCCAGCAGCTTGGGAGGACCGACCTACGAGCAGTACTTC.

The table lists this clonotype with a few counts. The V call is TRBV6-7, the J call TRBJ2-1; TRBD2 aligns across 14 bases. TRBV6-7 falls under the ORF class, with uncertain function. After removal of 3 bases from V and 0 bases from J, the junction contained 13 bases not matched to a gene. The CDR3 is made up of 21 amino acids. In DNA, the CDR3 is TGTGCCAGCAGTTATCCCGGGACTAGCGGGAGTTCTGACAGCTCCTACAATGAGCAGTTCTTC. This sequence encodes CASSYPGTSGSSDSSYNEQFF.

This clonotype has a count of ten or more. V is TRBV20-1 and J is TRBJ1-1; D remains ambiguous. V was cut by 4 bases and J by 1 base, with 4 bases left in between. The germline V gene encodes CDR1 DFQATT and CDR2 SNEGSKA (reference sequence). The CDR3 is made up of 11 amino acids. DNA of the CDR3: TGCAGTGCTATCCAGAACACTGAAGCTTTCTTT. It yields the protein CSAIQNTEAFF.

This clonotype was counted many times. The chain uses TRBV11-3 and TRBJ1-1; D uncertain. The CDR3 loop spans 13 amino acids. Trimming pared 0 bases from V and 8 bases from J, leaving 10 bases between. Germline assignment: CDR1 SGHNT and CDR2 YENEEA. The CDR3 region has the DNA TGTGCCAGCAGCTTAGATCTTACTCAAGAAGCTTTCTTT. Its translation: CASSLDLTQEAFF.

There are a few counts of this clonotype. The missing conserved phenylalanine or tryptophan at the end of this CDR3 makes a read error likely. J is TRBJ2-7 and V is TRBV11-1, with D unresolved. Germline CDR1 is SGHAT and CDR2 is FQDESV (reference sequence). This CDR3 contains 11 residues. V was cut by 5 bases and J by 2 bases, with 4 bases left in between. Here the CDR3 DNA reads TGTGCCAGCAGCCCGGCCTACGAGCAGTACCTC. Protein product: CASSPAYEQYL.

The chain has TRBV28 and TRBJ2-6, with no clear D. CDR3 size: 17 residues. Trimming removed 6 bases from V and 0 bases from J, with 15 bases in between. Germline loops: CDR1 MDHEN, CDR2 SYDVKM. In nucleotides, the CDR3 is TGTGCCAGCAGCAAACCCCGGACGGTCTCTGGGGCCAACGTCCTGACTTTC. Translated, it gives CASSKPRTVSGANVLTF.

This clonotype was picked up a small number of times. J is TRBJ2-1 and V is TRBV20-1; 8 bases align to TRBD1. The junction had 9 bases not matched to a gene; V was cut back by 3 bases and J by 5 bases. The CDR3 is 15 residues long. Per the germline V gene, CDR1 is DFQATT and CDR2 is SNEGSKA (reference sequence). The CDR3 loop reads CSARETGANNNEQFF. CDR3 coding DNA: TGCAGTGCTAGGGAGACAGGGGCTAATAACAATGAGCAGTTCTTC.

As for this clonotype: Its ends do not fully match the called genes, so a read error is possible. The rearrangement uses TRBV20-1 and TRBJ2-1; no clear D gene. CDR1 DFQATT and CDR2 SNEGSKA come from the germline V gene (reference sequence). This CDR3 is 14 amino acids long. The CDR3 nucleotides are TGCAGTGCTACGGCGGAAATCTCCTGCAATGAGCAGTTCTTC. It encodes CSATAEISCNEQFF.

This clonotype was seen at least ten times. This sequence joins TRBV4-1 and TRBJ2-5; 7 bases are shared with TRBD1. CDR1 is MGHRA, CDR2 YSYEKL, per germline. The CDR3 runs 18 residues. V lost 1 base and J lost 1; bases outside the gene matches: 12. The CDR3 coding sequence is TGCGCCAGCAGCCAAGTGACAGGGATAGCGTGGTCCCAAGAGACCCAGTACTTC. This translates into CASSQVTGIAWSQETQYF.

The V and J genes are TRBV7-3 and TRBJ2-1; 9 nucleotides line up with TRBD2. From germline, CDR1 is SGHTA and CDR2 FQGTGA. J lost 8 bases, V lost 1 base, and 3 bases had no gene match. The CDR3 runs 14 residues. CDR3 region: CASSLMGLADEQFF. In DNA, the CDR3 is TGTGCCAGCAGCTTAATGGGACTAGCCGATGAGCAGTTCTTC. The full variable domain, rest sourced from reference TRBV7-3 and TRBJ2-1, is GAGVSQTPSNKVTEKGKYVELRCDPISGHTALYWYRQSLGQGPEFLIYFQGTGAADDSGLPNDRFFAVRPEGSVSTLKIQRTERGDSAVYLCASSLMGLADEQFFGPGTRLTVL.

This rearrangement joins TRBV10-3 to TRBJ2-2, with 9 positions matching TRBD1. This CDR3 is 14 amino acids long. CDR1 and CDR2 from the germline V gene are ENHRY and SYGVKD. J was trimmed by 7 bases and V by 10 bases; bases with no gene match: 10. CDR3 loop: CATSGDRVFGELFF. In nucleotides, the CDR3 is TGTGCCACCTCGGGGGACAGGGTTTTCGGGGAGCTGTTTTTT.

This clonotype was picked up a small number of times. One end of the junction is discordant with germline, which a read error may explain. The chain uses TRBV7-9 and TRBJ2-5, with 11 bases identical to TRBD2. The CDR3 is made up of 15 amino acids. Germline CDR1 is SEHNR and CDR2 is FQNEAQ (reference sequence). CDR3 nucleotide sequence: TGTGCCAACAGCACACTAGCGGGAGACGGGGAGACCCAGTACTTC. It specifies CANSTLAGDGETQYF. The full variable domain, with the rest looked up from reference TRBV7-9 and TRBJ2-5, is DTGVSQNPRHKITKRGQNVTFRCDPISEHNRLYWYRQTLGQGPEFLTYFQNEAQLEKSRLLSDRFSAERPKGSFSTLEIQRTEQGDSAMYLCANSTLAGDGETQYFGPGTRLLVL.

The chain is built from TRBV5-4 and TRBJ2-2; D is undetermined. The V end lost 2 bases, the J end lost 6 bases, and 8 bases lay between the germline ends. This CDR3 is built from 13 residues. Germline CDR1 and CDR2: SGHNT and YYREEE (reference sequence). The CDR3 DNA reads as TGTGCCAGCAGCTTAAACTGGGCCGGGGAGCTGTTTTTT. This codes for CASSLNWAGELFF.

This clonotype showed up many times. The gene calls are TRBV18 and TRBJ1-5; possible D gene TRBD1, 5 bases. The CDR3 contains 14 residues. From germline, CDR1 is KGHSH and CDR2 LQKENI. V was clipped by 0 bases and J by 5 bases, with 8 bases between them. CDR3 in DNA: TGTGCCAGCTCACCACCGCAGGGAGATCAGCCCCAGCATTTT. Translating gives CASSPPQGDQPQHF.

The sample holds a few counts of this clonotype. CDR3 region: CASSYTARRNTGELFF. The DNA of the CDR3 is TGTGCCAGCAGCTACACGGCCCGGAGGAACACCGGGGAGCTGTTTTTT. The V gene is TRBV3-1, the J gene TRBJ2-2; the D is unclear. CDR3 size: 16 residues. V lost 5 bases to trimming and J lost 1 base, with 14 bases between them. Germline loops: CDR1 LGHDT, CDR2 YNNKEL (reference sequence). Drawing the rest from reference TRBV3-1 and TRBJ2-2, the complete variable domain is DTAVSQTPKYLVTQMGNDKSIKCEQNLGHDTMYWYKQDSKKFLKIMFSYNNKELIINETVPNRFSPKSPDKAHLNLHINSLELGDSAVYFCASSYTARRNTGELFFGEGSRLTVL.

V gene TRBV19 combines with J gene TRBJ2-7, with no clear D. The CDR3 runs 14 residues. Per germline, CDR1 LNHDA and CDR2 SQIVND (reference sequence). V was clipped by 5 bases and J by 1 base, with 12 bases between them. The CDR3 DNA follows: TGTGCCAGTAGTTCCAATCTAGATTCCTACGAGCAGTACTTC. It translates to CASSSNLDSYEQYF.

This rearrangement joins TRBV4-1 to TRBJ2-4; D possibly corresponds to TRBD1 (6 bases). The CDR3 spans 17 residues. From germline, CDR1 is MGHRA and CDR2 YSYEKL. V lost 4 bases, J lost 2 bases, and 18 bases lay in between. CDR3 DNA sequence: TGCGCCAGCAGCCCCCCTTGGACAGAAAGAACCAAAAACATTCAGTACTTC. Residues: CASSPPWTERTKNIQYF.

This clonotype was counted at least ten times. The CDR3 sequence is CAWRKNTEAFF. The CDR3, as DNA: TGTGCCTGGCGTAAGAACACTGAAGCTTTCTTT. The gene calls are TRBV30 and TRBJ1-1; D is undetermined. The CDR3 spans 11 residues. Germline lookup yields CDR1 GTSNPN and CDR2 SVGIG (reference sequence). Deletions cut 5 bases from V and 1 base from J, with 5 bases between. Variable domain in full (rest from reference TRBV30 and TRBJ1-1): SQTIHQWPATLVQPVGSPLSLECTVEGTSNPNLYWYRQAAGRGLQLLFYSVGIGQISSEVPQNLSASRPQDRQFILSSKKLLLSDSGFYLCAWRKNTEAFFGQGTRLTVV.

This clonotype was detected many times. DNA for the CDR3: TGTGCCAGCAGCCAGCCGACGTGGAGCTCCTACAATGAGCAGTTCTTC. Protein sequence: CASSQPTWSSYNEQFF. The chain uses TRBV14 and TRBJ2-1; D gene uncertain. V gave up 3 bases and J gave up 0 bases, with 12 bases separating them. This CDR3 region has 16 residues. Germline lookup yields CDR1 SGHDN and CDR2 FVKESK.